What follows are 27 T cell receptor beta chains derived from one specimen sequenced in a study of T-cell memory formation after mild COVID-19. TCRdb called the 5' RACE reads again in MiXCR, with one record for every CDR3 protein. The data show about 400,000 distinct CDR3 sequences, roughly 26% seen once. Sequencing input: PBMCs or a T cell subset sorted from them (not recorded which). These TCRs come from an adult woman who had mild COVID-19 (a few samples of this study predate the infection). Cell type and time point are not known.

This clonotype came up a few times. The V gene is TRBV20-1, the J gene TRBJ2-2; a weak D match, TRBD1 (8 bases). CDR1 and CDR2 from the germline V gene are DFQATT and SNEGSKA (reference sequence). Trimming removed 3 bases from V and 6 bases from J, with 14 bases in between. This CDR3 has 14 residues. CDR3 protein: CSASRTGRAGELFF. The CDR3 nucleotides are TGCAGTGCTAGTAGGACAGGGAGGGCCGGGGAGCTGTTTTTT.

This clonotype was seen more than once but under ten times. The rearrangement uses TRBV9 and TRBJ2-1; no definite D call. Trimming took off 0 bases at V and 7 bases at J, with 11 bases between the two ends. The CDR3 sequence is 14 residues long. Per the germline V gene, CDR1 is SGDLS and CDR2 is YYNGEE. CDR3 in amino acids: CASSVGPPGNEQFF. CDR3 DNA: TGTGCCAGCAGCGTAGGACCCCCTGGAAATGAGCAGTTCTTC.

The chain uses TRBV12-5 and TRBJ1-1; D is unclear. The V end lost 0 bases, the J end lost 1 base, and 12 bases lay between the germline ends. The CDR3 runs to 16 residues. Germline V gives CDR1 LGHNT, CDR2 FRNRAP. CDR3 DNA sequence: TGTGCTAGTGGTTTGGTAGGAGGGTTGACGAACACTGAAGCTTTCTTT. Translated, it gives CASGLVGGLTNTEAFF.

This sequence joins TRBV30 and TRBJ2-5; D gene uncertain. This CDR3 region has 12 residues. Trimming stripped 3 bases from V and 1 base from J, with 6 bases between. CDR1 and CDR2 (germline): GTSNPN, SVGIG (reference sequence). This CDR3 reads CAWRRLQETQYF. The CDR3, as DNA: TGTGCCTGGAGGCGCCTCCAAGAGACCCAGTACTTC.

In its sample, this clonotype was seen many times. The chain combines TRBV3-1 with TRBJ1-3; no reliable D call. Trimming pared 3 bases from V and 0 bases from J, leaving 15 bases between. The V gene's germline CDR1 is LGHDT and CDR2 YNNKEL (reference sequence). CDR3 length: 17 amino acids. The CDR3 here is CASSHDATAASGNTIYF. In DNA, the CDR3 is TGTGCCAGCAGCCACGATGCCACAGCAGCCTCTGGAAACACCATATATTTT.

This clonotype was counted between two and nine times. The V call is TRBV6-5, the J call TRBJ2-7; 12 nucleotides match TRBD1. The CDR3 runs to 16 residues. The germline CDR1 and CDR2 sequences are MNHEY and SVGAGI. The junction had 4 bases not matched to a gene; V was cut back by 2 bases and J by 2 bases. The CDR3 sequence: CASSYPGTGGTYEQYF. In DNA, the CDR3 is TGTGCCAGCAGTTACCCCGGGACAGGGGGCACCTACGAGCAGTACTTC.

The rearrangement joins TRBV29-1 to TRBJ1-1; D ambiguous. V lost 4 bases and J 0 bases, leaving 6 bases between the germline ends. The CDR3 is 12 amino acids. CDR1 SQVTM and CDR2 ANQGSEA come from the germline V gene. The chain's CDR3 is CSVGQLNTEAFF. In nucleotides, the CDR3 is TGCAGCGTTGGTCAGCTGAACACTGAAGCTTTCTTT.

The chain has TRBV5-1 and TRBJ2-1; D is unresolved. The germline V gene encodes CDR1 SGHRS and CDR2 YFSETQ. The CDR3 has 13 amino acids. V was cut by 0 bases and J by 9 bases, with 10 bases left in between. The CDR3 sequence: CASSLVGLSEQFF. As DNA, the CDR3 is TGCGCCAGCAGCTTGGTCGGGCTGAGTGAGCAGTTCTTC.

The chain employs TRBV10-3 and TRBJ1-1; TRBD1 might be the D (5 bases). In germline, CDR1 is ENHRY, CDR2 SYGVKD. V gave up 0 bases and J gave up 6 bases, with 11 bases separating them. CDR3 length: 14 amino acids. In DNA form, the CDR3 reads TGTGCCATCAGTGAGTCGAGTGGGGGACCTGAAGCTTTCTTT. The encoded protein is CAISESSGGPEAFF.

This clonotype was found a few times. The V call is TRBV20-1, the J call TRBJ1-1; D gene uncertain. The CDR3 length is 11 residues. Per the germline V gene, CDR1 is DFQATT and CDR2 is SNEGSKA (reference sequence). Trimming pared 4 bases from V and 7 bases from J, leaving 10 bases between. The CDR3 sequence: CSAKVYHEAFF. CDR3 bases: TGCAGTGCTAAGGTGTACCATGAAGCTTTCTTT.

This clonotype was seen more than once but under ten times. This rearrangement joins TRBV24-1 to TRBJ2-1; 7 nucleotides match TRBD2. With V trimmed by 3 bases and J by 2 bases, 12 bases remained unmatched. CDR1 and CDR2 from the germline V gene are KGHDR and SFDVKD. The CDR3 has 18 residues. CDR3 sequence reads: CATSDRKAPGGPYNEQFF. CDR3 coding DNA: TGTGCCACCAGTGATCGTAAAGCACCGGGAGGCCCCTACAATGAGCAGTTCTTC.

This clonotype has just a few counts. V and J are TRBV24-1 and TRBJ2-7; D may be TRBD1 (5 bases). CDR3 length: 14 residues. Between the trimmed V and J ends, which lost 5 bases and 4 bases, there was a span of 14 bases. The germline V gene has CDR1 KGHDR and CDR2 SFDVKD. The CDR3, as DNA: TGTGCCACCAGTGGCCCCGGCAGGGTATACGAGCAGTACTTC. As protein: CATSGPGRVYEQYF.

This clonotype was detected ten times or more. The genes are TRBV7-6 and TRBJ2-7; 10 positions match TRBD1. In germline, CDR1 is SGHVS, CDR2 FNYEAQ. There are 13 residues in the CDR3. With V trimmed by 1 base and J by 6 bases, 0 bases remained unmatched. The CDR3 protein is CASSLGTGGEQYF. The CDR3 nucleotides read TGTGCCAGCAGCTTAGGGACAGGGGGCGAGCAGTACTTC.

This sequence joins TRBV27 and TRBJ2-7; D is possibly TRBD1 (6 bases). V shed 5 bases and J shed 0 bases, with 17 bases lying between them. The CDR3 has 16 residues. The germline gives CDR1 MNHEY, CDR2 SMNVEV (reference sequence). CDR3 protein: CASSPFSTGPSYEQYF. The DNA for the CDR3 is TGTGCCAGCAGTCCCTTCTCGACAGGACCCTCCTACGAGCAGTACTTC.

The V and J genes are TRBV6-4 and TRBJ2-3, with D perhaps TRBD2 (6 bases). Between the trimmed V and J ends, which lost 3 bases and 2 bases, there was a span of 9 bases. Germline V gene data show CDR1 as MRHNA and CDR2 as SNTAGT. The CDR3 spans 14 residues. The chain's CDR3 is CASSEGEATDTQYF. The DNA for the CDR3 is TGTGCCAGCAGTGAGGGGGAGGCCACAGATACGCAGTATTTT.

This clonotype was recorded many times. The chain links TRBV4-2 to TRBJ2-2; D gene uncertain. In germline, CDR1 is LGHNA, CDR2 YNFKEQ. The V gene lost 4 bases and the J gene lost 7 bases, with 7 bases spanning the gap. There are 12 residues in the CDR3. CDR3 nucleotides: TGTGCCAGCAGCCTACACGACGGGGAGCTGTTTTTT. Translation: CASSLHDGELFF.

J is TRBJ2-1 and V is TRBV6-6; D is unclear. The ends were cut back, 7 bases at V and 6 bases at J, with 16 bases in the middle. Looked up from germline, CDR1 is MNHNY and CDR2 is SVGAGI (reference sequence). The CDR3 has 14 residues. Here the CDR3 DNA reads TGTGCCAGCACCTCACCCCCGGGTCGCAATGAGCAGTTCTTC. Amino acids: CASTSPPGRNEQFF.

The chain links TRBV5-1 to TRBJ1-2; perhaps TRBD1 as D (5 bases). The CDR3 extends over 13 amino acids. Trimming left V 5 bases short and J 0 bases short, with 8 bases between. Germline values: CDR1 SGHRS, CDR2 YFSETQ. The CDR3 DNA sequence: TGCGCCAGCAGTACAGGAACTAACTATGGCTACACCTTC. This codes for CASSTGTNYGYTF.

This clonotype was recorded a few times. J is TRBJ2-1 and V is TRBV12-3 or TRBV12-4; D remains ambiguous. V gave up 5 bases and J gave up 8 bases, with 16 bases separating them. This CDR3 comprises 14 residues. CDR3 residues: CASSDRALLDEQFF. The CDR3 bases are TGTGCCAGCAGTGACCGGGCCCTTTTGGATGAGCAGTTCTTC.

There are a few counts of this clonotype. The rearrangement uses TRBV30 and TRBJ1-5; D call uncertain. Trimming shortened V by 5 bases and J by 1 base, and 9 bases separated the two germline ends. Per germline, CDR1 GTSNPN and CDR2 SVGIG (reference sequence). The CDR3 has 13 residues. The CDR3 bases are TGTGCCTGGGCCGGCAAGAGCAATCAGCCCCAGCATTTT. This translates into CAWAGKSNQPQHF. Full variable domain (outside the CDR3, taken from reference TRBV30 and TRBJ1-5): SQTIHQWPATLVQPVGSPLSLECTVEGTSNPNLYWYRQAAGRGLQLLFYSVGIGQISSEVPQNLSASRPQDRQFILSSKKLLLSDSGFYLCAWAGKSNQPQHFGDGTRLSIL.

The chain recombines TRBV24-1 with TRBJ2-3; D gene ambiguous. V was shortened by 0 bases and J by 4 bases, with 7 bases between the two germline ends. CDR3 length: 14 amino acids. CDR1 is KGHDR and CDR2 is SFDVKD in the germline V gene. The CDR3: CATSDLHVSDTQYF. The CDR3 DNA reads TGTGCCACCAGTGATTTGCATGTTTCAGATACGCAGTATTTT.

This clonotype was detected only a few times. The V and J genes are TRBV29-1 and TRBJ2-7; TRBD1 matches at 8 bases. This CDR3 comprises 14 residues. From germline, CDR1 is SQVTM and CDR2 ANQGSEA. V shed 7 bases and J 0 bases; nucleotides not matched to a gene: 8. CDR3 region: CSARDRTDSYEQYF. The CDR3 region has the DNA TGCAGCGCCAGGGACAGGACAGACTCCTACGAGCAGTACTTC.

This clonotype came up a few times. The CDR3 reads CASSPPSKDTEAFF. The CDR3 DNA sequence: TGTGCCAGCTCACCACCCTCGAAGGACACTGAAGCTTTCTTT. V usage is TRBV18 and J usage is TRBJ1-1; D uncertain. The germline V and J ends were trimmed by 0 bases and 3 bases, with 8 bases remaining between them. CDR1 is KGHSH, CDR2 LQKENI, per germline. This CDR3 is 14 amino acids long.

The rearrangement uses TRBV5-1 and TRBJ2-1, with TRBD2 as a possible D gene (6 bases). Between the trimmed V and J ends, which lost 2 bases and 10 bases, there was a span of 13 bases. The germline V gene has CDR1 SGHRS and CDR2 YFSETQ. CDR3 length equals 13 residues. The CDR3 region is CASSLRPREEQFF. In nucleotides, the CDR3 is TGCGCCAGCAGCTTAAGGCCCCGGGAGGAGCAGTTCTTC.

This clonotype was seen more than once but under ten times. The chain is built from TRBV27 and TRBJ2-3; no reliable D call. Germline CDR1 MNHEY, CDR2 SMNVEV (reference sequence). Trimming cost V 7 bases and J 0 bases, with 8 bases left between them. The CDR3 has 13 amino acids. This chain's CDR3 is CASKGHSTDTQYF. CDR3 DNA: TGTGCCAGCAAGGGCCACAGCACAGATACGCAGTATTTT.

The V and J genes are TRBV5-1 and TRBJ1-2; TRBD1 is a possible D gene (5 bases). The CDR3 has 15 amino acids. V was trimmed by 0 bases and J by 6 bases, leaving 15 bases between them. The germline V gene encodes CDR1 SGHRS and CDR2 YFSETQ. The DNA for the CDR3 is TGCGCCAGCAGCTTGGTCGAGGGGCCCACCCATGGCTACACCTTC. Amino acids: CASSLVEGPTHGYTF.

This clonotype was seen a handful of times. The chain uses TRBV12-3 or TRBV12-4 and TRBJ1-2, with D hard to call. V dropped 1 base and J dropped 0 bases, with 9 bases sitting between them. CDR3 length: 15 amino acids. The CDR3 spells CASSLDLRANYGYTF. The CDR3 coding sequence is TGTGCCAGCAGTTTAGATCTCCGAGCTAACTATGGCTACACCTTC.